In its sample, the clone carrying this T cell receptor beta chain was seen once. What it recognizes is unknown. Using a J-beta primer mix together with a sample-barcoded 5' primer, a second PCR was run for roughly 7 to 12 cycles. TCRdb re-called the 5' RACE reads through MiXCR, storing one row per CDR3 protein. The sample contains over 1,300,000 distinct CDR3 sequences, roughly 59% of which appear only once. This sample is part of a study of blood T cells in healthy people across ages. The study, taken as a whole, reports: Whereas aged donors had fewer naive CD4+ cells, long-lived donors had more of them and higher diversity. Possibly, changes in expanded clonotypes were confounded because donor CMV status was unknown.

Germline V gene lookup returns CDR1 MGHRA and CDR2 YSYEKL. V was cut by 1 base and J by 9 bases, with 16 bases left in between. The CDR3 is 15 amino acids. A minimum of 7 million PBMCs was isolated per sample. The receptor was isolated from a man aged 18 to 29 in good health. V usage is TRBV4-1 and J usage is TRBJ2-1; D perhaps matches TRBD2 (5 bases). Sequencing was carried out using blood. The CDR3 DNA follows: TGCGCCAGCAGCCAAGTAGGTTTGGAGGTCGTTGAGCAGTTCTTC. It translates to CASSQVGLEVVEQFF.